Following are 30 T cell receptor beta chains from one sample sequenced in a study of spatial heterogeneity in lung cancer. The time point was: blood at routine non-recurrence follow-up after resection. Unsorted whole RNA samples from tumor, nontumor lung or frozen PBMC were sequenced. TCRdb fed the 5' RACE reads into MiXCR, producing one record per CDR3 protein. The table has roughly 120,000 distinct CDR3 sequences, more than 9% seen once; the top ten hold roughly 15%. The sample in question was PBMCs, obtained at follow-up. These receptors were obtained from a male donor with early-stage non-small cell lung cancer.

This clonotype was picked up many times. The chain employs TRBV4-3 and TRBJ1-1; 7 nucleotides agree with TRBD1. This CDR3 is built from 15 residues. Germline loops: CDR1 LGHNA, CDR2 YSLEER. The V gene end was trimmed by 0 bases and the J gene end by 4 bases; junction bases not matched to a gene: 5. The DNA for the CDR3 is TGCGCCAGCAGCCAAGACAGGGGGTCGGGCACTGAAGCTTTCTTT. This codes for CASSQDRGSGTEAFF.

This clonotype has only a few counts. The chain has TRBV20-1 and TRBJ1-6; TRBD1 is a possible D gene (6 bases). CDR3 length: 14 amino acids. V was pared by 6 bases and J by 7 bases, with 16 bases between. Per germline, CDR1 DFQATT and CDR2 SNEGSKA (reference sequence). CDR3 DNA: TGCAGTGCCCCGGAATTAGGGGGGAATTCACCCCTCCACTTT. Encoded protein: CSAPELGGNSPLHF.

This clonotype was counted between two and nine times. The chain links TRBV5-4 to TRBJ2-5; 12 bases line up with TRBD2. Unmatched junction bases numbered 5, after V lost 3 bases and J lost 2 bases. The germline V gene encodes CDR1 SGHNT and CDR2 YYREEE (reference sequence). The CDR3 covers 16 residues. The DNA of the CDR3 is TGTGCCAGCAGCTCCTGGACTAGCGGGGCTCAAGAGACCCAGTACTTC. Its protein product is CASSSWTSGAQETQYF. The full variable domain, with the rest looked up from reference TRBV5-4 and TRBJ2-5, is ETGVTQSPTHLIKTRGQQVTLRCSSQSGHNTVSWYQQALGQGPQFIFQYYREEENGRGNFPPRFSGLQFPNYSSELNVNALELDDSALYLCASSSWTSGAQETQYFGPGTRLLVL.

This clonotype was seen repeatedly, ten times or more. V gene TRBV20-1 combines with J gene TRBJ1-1; D gene uncertain. Per germline, CDR1 DFQATT and CDR2 SNEGSKA (reference sequence). Trimming removed 3 bases at V and 0 bases at J, with 5 bases between. The CDR3 sequence is 12 residues long. The CDR3 loop is CSASWMNTEAFF. Here the CDR3 DNA reads TGCAGTGCTAGCTGGATGAACACTGAAGCTTTCTTT.

V is TRBV4-3 and J is TRBJ2-7, with D uncertain. The CDR3 extends over 15 amino acids. V lost 6 bases to trimming and J lost 2 bases, with 17 bases between them. Per germline, CDR1 LGHNA and CDR2 YSLEER. The CDR3, as DNA: TGCGCCAGCAGTGTTGCGGTGGGCGGAACCTACGAGCAGTACTTC. It translates to CASSVAVGGTYEQYF.

At least ten counts were recorded for this clonotype. The chain couples TRBV20-1 to TRBJ1-5, with D unclear. The CDR3 extends over 14 amino acids. V lost 0 bases and J lost 2, with 8 bases in between. Germline lookup yields CDR1 DFQATT and CDR2 SNEGSKA (reference sequence). CDR3 bases: TGCAGTGCTAGAGATCAGACGGGCAATCAGCCCCAGCATTTT. Amino acid sequence: CSARDQTGNQPQHF.

At least ten counts were recorded for this clonotype. V is TRBV7-3 and J is TRBJ2-2, with 8 bases identical to TRBD1. The CDR3 is 15 residues long. J gave up 4 bases and V 5 bases, and 6 bases lay outside the gene matches. CDR1 and CDR2 (germline): SGHTA, FQGTGA. The CDR3: CASSPRGQRTGELFF. CDR3 DNA sequence: TGTGCCAGCAGCCCCAGGGGGCAACGCACCGGGGAGCTGTTTTTT.

This clonotype appeared many times. The V gene is TRBV7-9, the J gene TRBJ2-1; unclear D gene. This CDR3 spans 12 amino acids. Germline assignment: CDR1 SEHNR and CDR2 FQNEAQ (reference sequence). Trimming removed 0 bases at V and 6 bases at J, with 3 bases between. The DNA for the CDR3 is TGTGCCAGCAGCTTAGCAGTCAATGAGCAGTTCTTC. This codes for CASSLAVNEQFF.

The rearrangement uses TRBV10-3 and TRBJ2-1; 9 bases align to TRBD2. V was clipped by 0 bases and J by 4 bases; unmatched bases: 4. Per the germline V gene, CDR1 is ENHRY and CDR2 is SYGVKD. CDR3 length: 16 amino acids. In DNA, the CDR3 is TGTGCCATCAGTGAGTCAGAGACTAGCGGATACAATGAGCAGTTCTTC. Protein: CAISESETSGYNEQFF.

The chain carries TRBV2 and TRBJ2-4, with D unclear. In germline, CDR1 is SNHLY, CDR2 FYNNEI. The V gene lost 7 bases and the J gene lost 0 bases, with 13 bases spanning the gap. CDR3 length: 15 residues. The DNA for the CDR3 is TGTGCCAGCACCGAAGAGAGGCTAGCCAAAAACATTCAGTACTTC. Encoded protein: CASTEERLAKNIQYF.

The table lists this clonotype with many counts. This chain joins TRBV15 and TRBJ1-6; D call uncertain. The V and J ends lost 1 base and 11 bases respectively, with 6 bases between them. The V gene's germline CDR1 is LNHNV and CDR2 YYDKDF (reference sequence). The CDR3 runs 12 residues. The CDR3 nucleotides are TGTGCCACCAGCAGAGGAGGACCACCCCTCCACTTT. Amino acid sequence: CATSRGGPPLHF.

This clonotype has only one observation. The chain is built from TRBV5-1 and TRBJ1-4, with a tentative D call TRBD1 (5 bases). The CDR3 length is 18 residues. The germline V gene encodes CDR1 SGHRS and CDR2 YFSETQ. The V end was cut by 1 base, the J end by 4 bases, with 20 bases between. The CDR3 reads CASSLFGGSQVGNEKLFF. The DNA for the CDR3 is TGCGCCAGCAGCTTGTTTGGGGGTTCACAAGTTGGTAATGAAAAACTGTTTTTT.

In its sample, this clonotype was seen a few times. The chain recombines TRBV10-3 with TRBJ2-1, with 9 bases matching TRBD2. The V gene end was trimmed by 3 bases and the J gene end by 6 bases; junction bases not matched to a gene: 9. This CDR3 spans 16 amino acids. Germline V gives CDR1 ENHRY, CDR2 SYGVKD. CDR3 region: CAISERASGAPNEQFF. CDR3 sequence (DNA): TGTGCCATCAGTGAAAGGGCTAGCGGGGCACCCAATGAGCAGTTCTTC.

The chain joins TRBV6-1 to TRBJ2-1, with unresolved D. The CDR3 extends over 13 amino acids. Per the germline V gene, CDR1 is MNHNS and CDR2 is SASEGT. V was pared by 7 bases and J by 3 bases, with 10 bases between. This CDR3 reads CASTTPRYNEQFF. DNA for the CDR3: TGTGCCAGCACCACGCCGCGCTACAATGAGCAGTTCTTC.

This clonotype was observed a few times. The J gene is TRBJ2-7, the V gene TRBV6-2 or TRBV6-3; 8 bases are shared with TRBD1. Germline lookup yields CDR1 MNHEY and CDR2 SVGEGT. The V gene end was trimmed by 2 bases and the J gene end by 3 bases; junction bases not matched to a gene: 12. This CDR3 region has 17 residues. The CDR3 sequence is CASSYPLTGARFYEQYF. The CDR3 DNA is TGTGCCAGCAGTTACCCGCTGACAGGGGCCCGATTCTACGAGCAGTACTTC.

This rearrangement joins TRBV5-1 to TRBJ2-5; D might be TRBD2 (5 bases). V lost 1 base to trimming and J lost 4 bases, with 17 bases between them. Per the germline V gene, CDR1 is SGHRS and CDR2 is YFSETQ. The CDR3 has 16 residues. CDR3 sequence: CASSLSGAGGAETQYF. The CDR3 region has the DNA TGCGCCAGCAGCTTGTCCGGCGCAGGAGGAGCAGAGACCCAGTACTTC.

This clonotype has a handful of counts. The chain carries TRBV10-2 and TRBJ1-2; possible D gene TRBD1, 6 bases. The V gene's germline CDR1 is WSHSY and CDR2 SAAADI. This CDR3 spans 13 amino acids. With 1 base removed from V and 6 bases from J, the gap between germline ends came to 9 bases. The CDR3 nucleotides are TGCGCCAGCAGTGAGTACGGGGGCAATGGCTACACCTTC. The encoded protein is CASSEYGGNGYTF.

The genes are TRBV27 and TRBJ2-2; TRBD1 agrees at 10 bases. The CDR3 sequence is 15 residues long. V lost 5 bases to trimming and J lost 4 bases; unmatched junction nucleotides: 4. The germline V gene has CDR1 MNHEY and CDR2 SMNVEV (reference sequence). This CDR3 is CASSRRTGGTGELFF. In nucleotides, the CDR3 is TGTGCCAGCAGTCGGAGGACAGGGGGCACCGGGGAGCTGTTTTTT.

This clonotype was recorded many times. V usage is TRBV4-3 and J usage is TRBJ1-2, with TRBD1 matching over 8 bases. The CDR3 is made up of 15 amino acids. The germline V gene has CDR1 LGHNA and CDR2 YSLEER. The trim removed 0 bases at V and 5 bases at J, leaving 5 bases unmatched. For the CDR3, the DNA is TGCGCCAGCAGCCAAGATCACGACAGGGGTTATGGCTACACCTTC. This translates into CASSQDHDRGYGYTF.

This clonotype was seen ten or more times. The V call is TRBV30, the J call TRBJ1-4; TRBD1 matches 7 bases. The CDR3 covers 15 residues. V lost 0 bases to trimming and J lost 5 bases; unmatched junction nucleotides: 6. In germline, CDR1 is GTSNPN, CDR2 SVGIG (reference sequence). The CDR3 loop is CAWSVTGGQNEKLFF. The CDR3 DNA sequence: TGTGCCTGGAGTGTTACCGGGGGACAGAATGAAAAACTGTTTTTT.

The chain's CDR3 is CASRPFLAGGPTGELFF. CDR3 nucleotide sequence: TGTGCCAGCAGACCCTTCCTAGCGGGGGGCCCCACCGGGGAGCTGTTTTTT. The V gene is TRBV9, the J gene TRBJ2-2; 11 positions agree with TRBD2. The trim removed 5 bases at V and 4 bases at J, leaving 10 bases unmatched. This CDR3 is 17 amino acids long. CDR1 is SGDLS and CDR2 is YYNGEE in the germline V gene.

This clonotype was detected ten times or more. The chain links TRBV7-2 to TRBJ1-6, with D possibly being TRBD1 (5 bases). The CDR3 is made up of 14 amino acids. The germline CDR1 and CDR2 sequences are SGHTA and FQGNSA. V lost 7 bases and J lost 6, with 13 bases in between. This CDR3 is CASTPRGGNSPLHF. The DNA of the CDR3 is TGTGCCAGCACTCCTCGCGGGGGTAATTCACCCCTCCACTTT.

This clonotype was seen a handful of times. The DNA of the CDR3 is TGCGCCAGCAGCCGCACGAAGGACAGGAGGGATCAGCCCCAGCATTTT. It is translated as CASSRTKDRRDQPQHF. V usage is TRBV5-1 and J usage is TRBJ1-5; TRBD1 agrees at 7 bases. This CDR3 has 16 amino acids. From germline, CDR1 is SGHRS and CDR2 YFSETQ. The V and J ends lost 4 bases and 5 bases, in that order; junction bases with no gene match: 12.

The chain joins TRBV20-1 to TRBJ1-1; no reliable D call. V was shortened by 6 bases and J by 5 bases, with 10 bases between the two germline ends. The CDR3 runs to 11 residues. CDR1 is DFQATT, CDR2 SNEGSKA, per germline (reference sequence). The CDR3 sequence: CSAPPGTEAFF. The CDR3 DNA sequence: TGCAGTGCCCCGCCGGGGACTGAAGCTTTCTTT.

This clonotype was seen a few times. The chain is built from TRBV24-1 and TRBJ1-2; D is unresolved. The CDR3 consists of 13 residues. Trimming pared 0 bases from V and 8 bases from J, leaving 9 bases between. The V gene's germline CDR1 is KGHDR and CDR2 SFDVKD. The CDR3 DNA follows: TGTGCCACCAGTGATTTGTCCGCGGGGGGCTACACCTTC. It encodes CATSDLSAGGYTF.

The rearrangement joins TRBV28 to TRBJ2-1; D remains ambiguous. The CDR3 runs 11 residues. Germline V gene lookup returns CDR1 MDHEN and CDR2 SYDVKM. The V and J ends lost 10 bases and 7 bases respectively, with 11 bases between them. The CDR3 nucleotides are TGTGCCACCGTATCCGGGAATGAGCAGTTCTTC. Translated: CATVSGNEQFF.

The chain recombines TRBV24-1 with TRBJ2-1, with 7 bases matching TRBD1. The J segment lost 10 bases and the V segment lost 1 base, leaving 12 bases of the junction unmatched. CDR1 is KGHDR and CDR2 is SFDVKD in the germline V gene. The length of the CDR3 is 16 residues. CDR3 region: CATSDLGATGKYEQFF. The CDR3 DNA sequence: TGTGCCACCAGTGATTTAGGGGCGACAGGGAAGTACGAGCAGTTCTTC.

This clonotype was seen at least ten times. The rearrangement links TRBV20-1 to TRBJ2-7, with D perhaps given as TRBD1 or TRBD2 (5 bases each). This CDR3 is built from 14 residues. Trimming pared 2 bases from V and 3 bases from J, leaving 14 bases between. Per the germline V gene, CDR1 is DFQATT and CDR2 is SNEGSKA (reference sequence). The CDR3 sequence: CSARRGASYYEQYF. CDR3 DNA sequence: TGCAGTGCTAGACGGGGCGCCAGCTACTACGAGCAGTACTTC.

This clonotype appeared many times. This chain uses TRBV12-3 or TRBV12-4 with TRBJ1-2, with D possibly TRBD1 on 6 matching bases. This CDR3 is built from 15 residues. V lost 6 bases and J 4 bases, leaving 18 bases between the germline ends. In DNA form, the CDR3 reads TGTGCCAGCAGCCCCCTAAGCAGGGGAGCCTATGGCTACACCTTC. Encoded protein: CASSPLSRGAYGYTF.

This clonotype was counted at least ten times. The CDR3 coding sequence is TGTGCCAGCAGCTTACCAGCGGGGGGACCTAGCACAGATACGCAGTATTTT. Encoded protein: CASSLPAGGPSTDTQYF. The chain is built from TRBV7-2 and TRBJ2-3; TRBD2 matches at 9 bases. The CDR3 consists of 17 residues. V gave up 2 bases and J gave up 0 bases; unmatched junction bases: 6. The germline V gene encodes CDR1 SGHTA and CDR2 FQGNSA.